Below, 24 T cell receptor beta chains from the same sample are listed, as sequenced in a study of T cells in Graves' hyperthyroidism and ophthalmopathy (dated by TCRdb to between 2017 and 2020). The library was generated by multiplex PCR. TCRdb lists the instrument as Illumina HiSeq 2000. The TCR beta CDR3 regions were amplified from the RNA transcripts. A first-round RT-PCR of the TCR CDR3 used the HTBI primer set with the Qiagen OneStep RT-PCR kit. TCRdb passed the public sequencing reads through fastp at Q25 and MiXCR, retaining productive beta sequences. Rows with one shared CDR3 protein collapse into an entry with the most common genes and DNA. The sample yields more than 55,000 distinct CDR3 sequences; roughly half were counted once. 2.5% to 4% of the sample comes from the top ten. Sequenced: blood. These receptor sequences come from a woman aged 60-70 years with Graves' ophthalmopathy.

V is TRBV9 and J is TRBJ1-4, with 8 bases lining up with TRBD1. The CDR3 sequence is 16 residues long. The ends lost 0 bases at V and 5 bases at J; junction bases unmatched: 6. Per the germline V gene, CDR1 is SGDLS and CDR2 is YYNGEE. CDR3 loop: CASSVGTGTKNEKLFF. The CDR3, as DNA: TGTGCCAGCAGCGTAGGGACAGGGACGAAAAATGAAAAACTGTTTTTT.

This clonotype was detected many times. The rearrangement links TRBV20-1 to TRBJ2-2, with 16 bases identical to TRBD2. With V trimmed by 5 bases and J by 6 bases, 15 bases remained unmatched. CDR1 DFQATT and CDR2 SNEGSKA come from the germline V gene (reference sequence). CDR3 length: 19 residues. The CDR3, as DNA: TGCAGTGCTGCGAGAACCGGGACTAGCGGGAGGGCGGGGGCCGGGGAGCTGTTTTTT. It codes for CSAARTGTSGRAGAGELFF.

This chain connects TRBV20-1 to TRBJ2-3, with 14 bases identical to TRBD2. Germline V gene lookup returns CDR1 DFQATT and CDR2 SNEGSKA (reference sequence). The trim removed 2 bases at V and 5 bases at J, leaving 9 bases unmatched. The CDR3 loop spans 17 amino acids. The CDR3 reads CSARSGTSGSQQDTQYF. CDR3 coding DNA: TGCAGTGCTAGATCCGGGACTAGCGGGAGTCAGCAAGATACGCAGTATTTT.

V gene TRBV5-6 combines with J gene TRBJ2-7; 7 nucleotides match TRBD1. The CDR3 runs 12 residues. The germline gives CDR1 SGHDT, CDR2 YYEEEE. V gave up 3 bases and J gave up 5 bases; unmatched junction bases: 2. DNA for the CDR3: TGTGCCAGCAGCTGGGGACAGAACGAGCAGTACGTC. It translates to CASSWGQNEQYV.

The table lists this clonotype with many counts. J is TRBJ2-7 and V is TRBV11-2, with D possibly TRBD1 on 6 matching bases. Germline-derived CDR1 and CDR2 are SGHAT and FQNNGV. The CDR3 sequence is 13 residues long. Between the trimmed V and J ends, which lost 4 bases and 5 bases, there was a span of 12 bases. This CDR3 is CASSSLQGDEQYF. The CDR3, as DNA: TGTGCCAGCAGCTCCTTACAGGGAGACGAGCAGTACTTC.

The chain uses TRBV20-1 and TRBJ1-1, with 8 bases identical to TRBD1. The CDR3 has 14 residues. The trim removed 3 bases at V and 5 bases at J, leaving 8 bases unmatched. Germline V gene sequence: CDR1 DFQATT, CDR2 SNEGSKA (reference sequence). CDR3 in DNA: TGCAGTGCTAGCCCGGACAGGGACGGAACTGAAGCTTTCTTT. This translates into CSASPDRDGTEAFF.

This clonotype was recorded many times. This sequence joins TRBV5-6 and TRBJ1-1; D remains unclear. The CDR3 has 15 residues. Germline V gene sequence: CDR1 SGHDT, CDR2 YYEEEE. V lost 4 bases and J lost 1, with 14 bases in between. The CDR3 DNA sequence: TGTGCCAGCAGCGCTTTCAATCAGTGGAACACTGAAGCTTTCTTT. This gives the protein CASSAFNQWNTEAFF.

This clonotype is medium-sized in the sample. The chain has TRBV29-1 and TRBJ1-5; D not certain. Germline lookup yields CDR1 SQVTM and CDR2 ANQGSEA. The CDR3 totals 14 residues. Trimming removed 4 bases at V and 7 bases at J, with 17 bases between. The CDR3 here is CSVGSPGNGQPQHF. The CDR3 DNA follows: TGCAGCGTTGGGTCCCCGGGTAACGGGCAGCCCCAGCATTTT.

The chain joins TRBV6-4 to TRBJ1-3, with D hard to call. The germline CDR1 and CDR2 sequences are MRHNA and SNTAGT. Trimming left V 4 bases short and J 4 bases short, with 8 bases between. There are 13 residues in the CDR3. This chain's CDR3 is CASSGQAGNTIYF. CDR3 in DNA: TGTGCCAGCAGTGGGCAAGCGGGAAACACCATATATTTT.

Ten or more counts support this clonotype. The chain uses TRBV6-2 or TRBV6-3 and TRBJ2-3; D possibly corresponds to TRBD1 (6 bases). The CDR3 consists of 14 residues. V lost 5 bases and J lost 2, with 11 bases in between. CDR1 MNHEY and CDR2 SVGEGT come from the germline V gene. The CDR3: CASSRRTVTDTQYF. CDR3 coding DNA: TGTGCCAGCAGTCGGCGGACAGTCACAGATACGCAGTATTTT.

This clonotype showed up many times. The chain's CDR3 is CASSLLAGAYNEQFF. The CDR3 DNA reads TGCGCCAGCAGCTTACTAGCGGGAGCCTACAATGAGCAGTTCTTC. V usage is TRBV5-1 and J usage is TRBJ2-1, with 11 bases matching TRBD2. Germline V gene data show CDR1 as SGHRS and CDR2 as YFSETQ. This CDR3 has 15 residues. V shed 2 bases, J shed 2 bases, and the junction held 0 bases outside the gene matches.

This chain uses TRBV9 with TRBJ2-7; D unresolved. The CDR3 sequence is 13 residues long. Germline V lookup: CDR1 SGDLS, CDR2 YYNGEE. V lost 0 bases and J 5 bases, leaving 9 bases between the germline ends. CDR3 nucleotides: TGTGCCAGCAGCGTAGAACCTCGACACGAGCAGTACTTC. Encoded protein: CASSVEPRHEQYF.

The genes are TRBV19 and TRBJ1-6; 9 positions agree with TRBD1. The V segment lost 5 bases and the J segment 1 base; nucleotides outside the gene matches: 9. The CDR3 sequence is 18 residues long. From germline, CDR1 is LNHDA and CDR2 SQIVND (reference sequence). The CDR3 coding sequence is TGTGCCAGTAGTCCGGGACAGGGATCGAGATCCTATAATTCACCCCTCCACTTT. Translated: CASSPGQGSRSYNSPLHF. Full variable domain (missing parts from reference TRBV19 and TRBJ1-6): DGGITQSPKYLFRKEGQNVTLSCEQNLNHDAMYWYRQDPGQGLRLIYYSQIVNDFQKGDIAEGYSVSREKKESFPLTVTSAQKNPTAFYLCASSPGQGSRSYNSPLHFGNGTRLTVT.

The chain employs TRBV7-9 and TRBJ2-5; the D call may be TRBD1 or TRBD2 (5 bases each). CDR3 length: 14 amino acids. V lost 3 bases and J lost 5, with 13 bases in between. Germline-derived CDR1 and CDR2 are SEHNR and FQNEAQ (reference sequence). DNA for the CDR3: TGTGCCAGCAGCTTCGGGACGGGCTCGGAGACCCAGTACTTC. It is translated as CASSFGTGSETQYF.

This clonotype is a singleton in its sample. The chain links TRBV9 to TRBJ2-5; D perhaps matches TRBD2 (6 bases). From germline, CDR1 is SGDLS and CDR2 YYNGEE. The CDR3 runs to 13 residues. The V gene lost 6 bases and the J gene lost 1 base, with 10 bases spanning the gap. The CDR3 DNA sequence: TGTGCCAGCACCGGCGGGGCCCAAGAGACCCAGTACTTC. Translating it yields CASTGGAQETQYF.

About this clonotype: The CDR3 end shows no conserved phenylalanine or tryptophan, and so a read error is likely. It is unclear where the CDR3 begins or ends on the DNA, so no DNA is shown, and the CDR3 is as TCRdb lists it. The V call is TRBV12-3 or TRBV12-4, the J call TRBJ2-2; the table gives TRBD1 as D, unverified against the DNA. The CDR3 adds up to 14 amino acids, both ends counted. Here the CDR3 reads CASSPGGAGGERFC.

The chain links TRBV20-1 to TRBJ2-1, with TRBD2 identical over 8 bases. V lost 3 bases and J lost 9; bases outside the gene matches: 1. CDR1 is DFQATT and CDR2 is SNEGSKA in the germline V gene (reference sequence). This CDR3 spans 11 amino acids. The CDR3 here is CSASGGAEQFF. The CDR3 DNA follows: TGCAGTGCTAGCGGGGGGGCTGAGCAGTTCTTC.

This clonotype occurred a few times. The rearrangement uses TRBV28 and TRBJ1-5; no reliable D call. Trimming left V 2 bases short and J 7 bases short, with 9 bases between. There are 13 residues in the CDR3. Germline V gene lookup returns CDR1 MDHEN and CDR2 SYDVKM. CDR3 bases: TGTGCCAGCAGTTTAGGATTTGGGCAGCCCCAGCATTTT. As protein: CASSLGFGQPQHF.

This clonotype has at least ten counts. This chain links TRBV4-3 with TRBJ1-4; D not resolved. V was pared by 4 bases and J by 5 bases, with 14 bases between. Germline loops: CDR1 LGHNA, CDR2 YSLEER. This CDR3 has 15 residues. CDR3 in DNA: TGCGCCAGCAGCCGTTCCGGGTCCCTAAATGAAAAACTGTTTTTT. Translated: CASSRSGSLNEKLFF.

In DNA form, the CDR3 reads TGTGCCAGCAGTTACTCTTCGGGAAAAAAAGGGAACACTGAAGCTTTCTTT. Its translation: CASSYSSGKKGNTEAFF. The chain has TRBV6-5 and TRBJ1-1; D gene unclear. This CDR3 is 17 amino acids long. The germline CDR1 and CDR2 sequences are MNHEY and SVGAGI. The V end lost 0 bases, the J end lost 1 base, and 15 bases lay between the germline ends.

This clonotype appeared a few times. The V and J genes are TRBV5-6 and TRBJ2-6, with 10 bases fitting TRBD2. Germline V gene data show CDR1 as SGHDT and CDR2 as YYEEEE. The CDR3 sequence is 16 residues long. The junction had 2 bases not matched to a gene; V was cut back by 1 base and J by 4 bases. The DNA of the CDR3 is TGTGCCAGCAGCTTGTCGGGACTAGCGGGGGCCAACGTCCTGACTTTC. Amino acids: CASSLSGLAGANVLTF. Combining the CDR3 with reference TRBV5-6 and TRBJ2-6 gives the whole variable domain DAGVTQSPTHLIKTRGQQVTLRCSPKSGHDTVSWYQQALGQGPQFIFQYYEEEERQRGNFPDRFSGHQFPNYSSELNVNALLLGDSALYLCASSLSGLAGANVLTFGAGSRLTVL.

DNA for the CDR3: TGTGCCAGCAGCCAAGCCTGGGGACAGGGGTACTTC. This gives the protein CASSQAWGQGYF. The chain joins TRBV4-2 to TRBJ2-7, with TRBD1 identical over 9 bases. In germline, CDR1 is LGHNA, CDR2 YNFKEQ. The CDR3 is 12 residues long. V shed 1 base, J shed 12 bases, and the junction held 4 bases outside the gene matches.

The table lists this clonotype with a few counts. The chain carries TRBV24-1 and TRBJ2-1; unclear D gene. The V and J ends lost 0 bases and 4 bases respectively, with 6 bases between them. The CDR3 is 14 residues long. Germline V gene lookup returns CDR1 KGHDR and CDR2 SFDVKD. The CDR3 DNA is TGTGCCACCAGTGATTTGGACTCGTACAATGAGCAGTTCTTC. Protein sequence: CATSDLDSYNEQFF.

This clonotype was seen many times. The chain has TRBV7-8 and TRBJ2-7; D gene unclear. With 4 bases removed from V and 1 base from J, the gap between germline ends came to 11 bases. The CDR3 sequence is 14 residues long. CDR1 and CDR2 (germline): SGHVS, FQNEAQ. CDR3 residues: CASSSYLKSYEQYF. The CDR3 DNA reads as TGTGCCAGCAGCTCATACTTGAAATCCTACGAGCAGTACTTC. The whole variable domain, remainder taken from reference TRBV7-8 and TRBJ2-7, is GAGVSQSPRYKVAKRGQDVALRCDPISGHVSLFWYQQALGQGPEFLTYFQNEAQLDKSGLPSDRFFAERPEGSVSTLKIQRTQQEDSAVYLCASSSYLKSYEQYFGPGTRLTVT.